This is a list of T cell receptor beta chains from one sample in a study of cytomegalovirus exposure and HLA in healthy donors. Sequencing was performed with immunoSEQ multiplex PCR; in TCRdb, only in-frame clones are kept and a portion is missing. The sample lists some 150,000 clones; around 80% were seen once. The sequenced sample was PBMCs. The receptors derive from a woman aged 40-49 years in good health and CMV-seronegative. The CDR3 runs from the conserved cysteine through the conserved F or W. The D gene is left open where the match is weak. Size values are once, few and many counts, or a class for expanded clones, and some rows have none.

TRBV27	NA	TRBJ2-1	TRBD1	TGTGCCAGCAGCCCCGCAGGGGGCTACTCCTACAATGAGCAGTTCTTC	CASSPAGGYSYNEQFF
TRBV28	NA	TRBJ2-7	NA	TGTGCCAGCAGTTTAGAAAGGAGGGATCCAGCGGAGGAGCAGTACTTC	CASSLERRDPAEEQYF
TRBV28	NA	TRBJ2-1	NA	TGTGCCAGCAGTCCGCCTTTGGGGAGTCCCAGCTCCTACAATGAGCAGTTCTTC	CASSPPLGSPSSYNEQFF
TRBV14	NA	TRBJ1-6	NA	TGTGCCAGCAGCCAAGTTGGCCGGAGTAATTCACCCCTCCACTTT	CASSQVGRSNSPLHF
TRBV28	NA	TRBJ1-1	TRBD1	TGTGCCAGCAGTTTATCCCCACAGGGGGAGTACACTGAAGCTTTCTTT	CASSLSPQGEYTEAFF
TRBV28	NA	TRBJ1-5	NA	TGTGCCAGCAGTTTATTGGGACTCAATCAGCCCCAGCATTTT	CASSLLGLNQPQHF
TRBV5-1	once	TRBJ2-1	TRBD2	TGCGCCAGCAGCTTGTTCGGGACTAGCTCTTGGAATGAGCAGTTCTTC	CASSLFGTSSWNEQFF
TRBV4-3	few	TRBJ1-1	NA	TGCGCCAGCAGCCAAGGGGTTGGAAGGGAGACTGAAGCTTTCTTT	CASSQGVGRETEAFF
TRBV9	NA	TRBJ2-7	TRBD2	TGTGCCAGCAGCGCCGGACTAGCGGGAGGGCCCTACGAGCAGTACTTC	CASSAGLAGGPYEQYF
TRBV5-1	once	TRBJ2-1	TRBD2	TGCGCCAGCAGCCAGGGACTAGCGGTCTACAATGAGCAGTTCTTC	CASSQGLAVYNEQFF
TRBV14	NA	TRBJ2-4	TRBD2	TGTGCCAGCAGCCAAGGCCCGGGGGAGGGCCCGGACAACATTCAGTACTTC	CASSQGPGEGPDNIQYF
TRBV7-2	NA	TRBJ1-1	NA	TGTGCCAGCAGCCCCGTGGGCAAGAACACTGAAGCTTTCTTT	CASSPVGKNTEAFF
TRBV28	NA	TRBJ2-2	NA	TGTGCCAGCAGTTTTGGGGCAGGGACCGGGGAGCTGTTTTTT	CASSFGAGTGELFF
TRBV7-8	NA	TRBJ2-1	TRBD2	TGTGCCAGCAGCTTCGGACTAGCGGGAGGGCCGTACAATGAGCAGTTCTTC	CASSFGLAGGPYNEQFF
TRBV28	NA	TRBJ1-2	NA	TGTGCCAGCAGTGTGAGGGTAGGGGGCTACACCTTC	CASSVRVGGYTF
TRBV7-2	NA	TRBJ2-2	NA	TGTGCCAGCGGTACCCCGAGGCGGGCCACCGGGGAGCTGTTTTTT	CASGTPRRATGELFF
TRBV14	NA	TRBJ1-1	NA	TGTGCCAGCAGCCAATCTAGGGGAGCTTTCTTT	CASSQSRGAFF
TRBV2	NA	TRBJ2-1	NA	TGTGCCAGCAGGCGCCCCAATGAGCAGTTCTTC	CASRRPNEQFF
TRBV19	NA	TRBJ1-5	NA	TGTGCCAGTCACCAGGGATATCAGCCCCAGCATTTT	CASHQGYQPQHF
TRBV19	NA	TRBJ2-4	TRBD1	TGTGCCAGTAGTCATCATAGGCGGGGATGGGGACAGGGGACCATTCAGTACTTC	CASSHHRRGWGQGTIQYF
TRBV14	NA	TRBJ2-7	NA	TGTGCCAGCAGCCAGTCCGGAGGCTTCCCCAAATACGAGCAGTACTTC	CASSQSGGFPKYEQYF
TRBV6-7	NA	TRBJ2-3	NA	TGTGCCAGCATCCTCCGGTGCAGGGGTGAAGGGACAGATACGCAGTATTTT	CASILRCRGEGTDTQYF
TRBV5-4	NA	TRBJ2-4	NA	TGTGCCAGCAGCTTACCGGGTCCTAGAGCCAAAAACATTCAGTACTTC	CASSLPGPRAKNIQYF
TRBV18	NA	TRBJ2-1	TRBD2	TGTGCCAGCTCAACTAGCGGGGTCTACAATGAGCAGTTCTTC	CASSTSGVYNEQFF
TRBV19	NA	TRBJ2-2	NA	TGTGCCAGTACCGAATTAGCGCTAAACACCGGGGAGCTGTTTTTT	CASTELALNTGELFF
TRBV5-1	NA	TRBJ2-1	TRBD2	TGCGCCAGCAGCTTGGATGTTGCCGGGACTAGAATAAATGAGCAGTTCTTC	CASSLDVAGTRINEQFF
TRBV28	NA	TRBJ2-7	NA	TGTGCCAGCAGTTTAGTACAGGGTGGCTACGAGCAGTACTTC	CASSLVQGGYEQYF
TRBV18	NA	TRBJ1-5	NA	TGTGCCAGCTCAGGAGGACAGAATCAGCCCCAGCATTTT	CASSGGQNQPQHF
TRBV6-1	NA	TRBJ1-1	NA	TGTGCCAGCATGGTAGTGAACACTGAAGCTTTCTTT	CASMVVNTEAFF
TRBV29-1	NA	TRBJ2-7	TRBD1	TGCAGCGTTAGGACAGGGAGCTCCTACGAGCAGTACTTC	CSVRTGSSYEQYF